The rows below give T cell receptor beta chains drawn from one sample of a study of T-cell reconstitution after alpha-beta-depleted transplantation in children. One entry per CDR3 protein, called by TCRdb with MiXCR from the PCR reads. Of 300,000 to 400,000 distinct CDR3 sequences in the sample, roughly 15% are singletons; the top ten hold roughly two fifths. Sequencing was performed on PBMCs, mostly from graft donor cells, taken 360 days after TCRalphabeta/CD19-depleted stem cell transplant. These receptors were collected from a male patient aged 2 to 10 who had a stem cell transplant for acute lymphoblastic leukemia, so the T cells may come from the graft donor. The CDR3 runs from the conserved cysteine through the conserved F or W. D genes are given only for firm matches. Part of the rows lack a size; the others show once, few, many or a class for expanded clones.

V	D	J	size	DNA	CDR3
TRBV27	NA	TRBJ2-1	few	TGTGCCAGCAGTTTCTTCTCCTACAATGAGCAGTTCTTC	CASSFFSYNEQFF
TRBV28	NA	TRBJ2-3	few	TGTGCCAGCAGCTTTCTAGGGGGTTACACAGATACGCAGTATTTT	CASSFLGGYTDTQYF
TRBV2	TRBD2	TRBJ2-1	many	TGTGCCAGCAGGGCGACTAGCGGCCCCTACAATGAGCAGTTCTTC	CASRATSGPYNEQFF
TRBV27	NA	TRBJ1-1	few	TGTGCCAGCAACGGGGGCCCCTATACGAACACTGAAGCTTTCTTT	CASNGGPYTNTEAFF
TRBV5-1	NA	TRBJ2-4	few	TGCGCCAGCAGCTTGGATTGGGGCAGGGTATACATTCAGTACTTC	CASSLDWGRVYIQYF
TRBV24-1	TRBD2	TRBJ2-4	few	TGTGCCTCCTTTTGGATCCTAGCGGGACCGATACTAGCCAAAAACATTCAGTACTTC	CASFWILAGPILAKNIQYF
TRBV7-9	TRBD1	TRBJ2-5	NA	TGTGCCAGCAGCCCAAGACAGGGCGGGACCCAGTACTTC	CASSPRQGGTQYF
TRBV5-1	NA	TRBJ1-1	many	TGCGCCAGCAGAGCGTCCGTAGTGAACACTGAAGCTTTCTTT	CASRASVVNTEAFF
TRBV7-9	NA	TRBJ1-4	NA	TGTGCCAGCAGCTTAGGCGACAGAGTTAATGAAAAACTGTTTTTT	CASSLGDRVNEKLFF
TRBV6-1	NA	TRBJ2-7	NA	TGTGCCAGCAGTCCCCTGGCGTTGTACGAGCAGTACTTC	CASSPLALYEQYF